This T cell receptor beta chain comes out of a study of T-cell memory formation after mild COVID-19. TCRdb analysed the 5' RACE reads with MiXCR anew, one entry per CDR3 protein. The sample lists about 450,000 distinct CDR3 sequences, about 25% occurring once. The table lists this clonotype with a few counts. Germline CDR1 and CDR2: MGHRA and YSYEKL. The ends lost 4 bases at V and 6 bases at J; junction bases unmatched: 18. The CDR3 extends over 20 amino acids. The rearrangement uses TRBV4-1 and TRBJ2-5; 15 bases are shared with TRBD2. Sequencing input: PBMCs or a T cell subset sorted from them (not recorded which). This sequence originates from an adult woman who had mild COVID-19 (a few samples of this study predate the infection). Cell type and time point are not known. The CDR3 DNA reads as TGCGCCAGCAGCCTTCCCCCCGGGACTAGCGGGGGGTTAGGGTGGAAGACCCAGTACTTC. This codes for CASSLPPGTSGGLGWKTQYF.